This TCR beta chain was identified in a study of blood T cell repertoires in COVID-19. Profiling relied on immunoSEQ multiplex PCR, and the TCRdb table lists in-frame clones only, not all of them. Here the sample spans some 360,000 clones, over 75% being singletons. Trimming at V came to 6 bases and at J to 2 bases, leaving 8 bases not matched to a gene. The germline gives CDR1 SGHRS, CDR2 YFSETQ. CDR3 length equals 16 residues. The chain employs TRBV5-1 and TRBJ2-1, with 10 bases matching TRBD2. Sequenced input: peripheral blood. This sequence originates from a woman in her sixties with COVID-19, enrolled during active disease. The chain's CDR3 is CASNILAGDPYNEQFF. The CDR3 DNA reads TGCGCCAGCAACATTCTAGCGGGGGACCCCTACAATGAGCAGTTCTTC.